The 31 T cell receptor beta chains below all came from one sample that was sequenced in a study of monozygotic twins with inflammatory bowel disease. Reprocessing the 5' RACE reads, TCRdb reports a single entry for every CDR3 protein and omits DNA. Recorded here are around 380,000 distinct CDR3 sequences; the top ten clones represent 2.4%. The sequenced material came from blood. Receptors originate from a human donor with ulcerative colitis or Crohn's disease, or a healthy co-twin of an affected twin (not recorded which).

The J gene is TRBJ1-1, the V gene TRBV5-1; without DNA, the TCRdb call of TRBD1 cannot be checked. The CDR3 contains 15 residues. Germline CDR1 reads SGHRS; CDR2 reads YFSETQ. The CDR3 here is CASSLTGGMTTEAFF. The full variable domain, completed using reference TRBV5-1 and TRBJ1-1, is KAGVTQTPRYLIKTRGQQVTLSCSPISGHRSVSWYQQTPGQGLQFLFEYFSETQRNKGNFPGRFSGRQFSNSRSEMNVSTLELGDSALYLCASSLTGGMTTEAFFGQGTRLTVV.

The J gene is TRBJ1-2, the V gene TRBV6-1; TCRdb reports TRBD1, a call that lacks DNA to check it against. Germline V gene sequence: CDR1 MNHNS, CDR2 SASEGT. The length of the CDR3 is 14 residues. The chain's CDR3 is CASSGGGVFYGYTF.

The rearrangement uses TRBV6-1 and TRBJ2-1. This CDR3 has 14 amino acids. Germline loops: CDR1 MNHNS, CDR2 SASEGT. This CDR3 reads CASRERLSYNEQFF.

The chain employs TRBV30 and TRBJ2-7. CDR1 is GTSNPN, CDR2 SVGIG, per germline (reference sequence). The CDR3 contains 12 residues. The CDR3 sequence is CAWSGVSYEQYF.

The V call is TRBV30, the J call TRBJ2-1; TCRdb designates TRBD2, a call that cannot be tested without DNA. The CDR3 runs to 14 residues. Germline V CDR1 and CDR2: GTSNPN, SVGIG (reference sequence). CDR3 protein: CAWSAGTMLNEQFF.

J is TRBJ2-2 and V is TRBV15; TCRdb's D call of TRBD2 is untestable without DNA. CDR1 and CDR2 from the germline V gene are LNHNV and YYDKDF (reference sequence). The CDR3 sequence is 16 residues long. The CDR3 spells CATSRDLSGVSGELFF. The entire variable domain, with the rest obtained from reference TRBV15 and TRBJ2-2, is as follows: DAMVIQNPRYQVTQFGKPVTLSCSQTLNHNVMYWYQQKSSQAPKLLFHYYDKDFNNEADTPDNFQSRRPNTSFCFLDIRSPGLGDTAMYLCATSRDLSGVSGELFFGEGSRLTVL.

The V and J genes are TRBV3-1 and TRBJ1-1; TCRdb proposes TRBD1, but this gene call is untestable without DNA. The CDR3 has 13 residues. From germline, CDR1 is LGHDT and CDR2 YNNKEL (reference sequence). The CDR3 sequence: CASSQEWRGQAFF. Using reference TRBV3-1 and TRBJ1-1 for the parts outside the CDR3, the full variable domain is DTAVSQTPKYLVTQMGNDKSIKCEQNLGHDTMYWYKQDSKKFLKIMFSYNNKELIINETVPNRFSPKSPDKAHLNLHINSLELGDSAVYFCASSQEWRGQAFFGQGTRLTVV.

This chain joins TRBV27 and TRBJ2-7; TCRdb's assignment of TRBD1 cannot be checked, as there is no DNA. The length of the CDR3 is 15 residues. The germline gives CDR1 MNHEY, CDR2 SMNVEV (reference sequence). CDR3: CASRKPTGPSYEQYF.

The rearrangement links TRBV12-3 or TRBV12-4 to TRBJ2-7; TCRdb designates TRBD2, a call that cannot be tested without DNA. The CDR3 runs to 13 residues. The CDR3 sequence: CASSFESPYEQYF.

The rearrangement uses TRBV7-2 and TRBJ1-3; no DNA is available, so the TRBD1 call from TCRdb remains unchecked. Germline CDR1 SGHTA, CDR2 FQGNSA. This CDR3 spans 14 amino acids. This CDR3 reads CASSVIGRGNTIYF.

The V gene is TRBV5-4, the J gene TRBJ2-5; the TRBD1 assignment by TCRdb is unverifiable without DNA. CDR1 and CDR2 from the germline V gene are SGHNT and YYREEE (reference sequence). CDR3 length: 13 amino acids. This chain's CDR3 is CASRPPEGETQYF.

The chain couples TRBV4-2 to TRBJ1-2; TCRdb selects TRBD1, and the lack of DNA leaves this call unchecked. The CDR3 loop spans 20 amino acids. Germline values: CDR1 LGHNA, CDR2 YNFKEQ. CDR3: CASSQDLRAPGQGSNYGYTF.

The chain recombines TRBV6-5 with TRBJ1-2. Germline loops: CDR1 MNHEY, CDR2 SVGAGI. This CDR3 has 13 residues. CDR3 loop: CASSYSGEGGYTF.

This rearrangement joins TRBV7-2 to TRBJ2-7; TCRdb calls TRBD1, which cannot be checked without DNA. Germline CDR1 and CDR2: SGHTA and FQGNSA. This CDR3 spans 13 amino acids. The CDR3 region is CASSPSPAYEQYF.

This chain links TRBV5-1 with TRBJ2-3; as DNA is missing, the TRBD2 call by TCRdb cannot be tested. The V gene's germline CDR1 is SGHRS and CDR2 YFSETQ. The CDR3 consists of 15 residues. CDR3 sequence reads: CASSLLAESTDTQYF.

CDR3 in amino acids: CASSQDGGSGANVLTF. The V gene is TRBV3-1, the J gene TRBJ2-6. The germline V gene encodes CDR1 LGHDT and CDR2 YNNKEL (reference sequence). The length of the CDR3 is 16 residues.

This sequence joins TRBV11-2 and TRBJ2-5; the D call from TCRdb, TRBD1, cannot be confirmed without DNA. CDR3 length: 15 residues. Germline CDR1 reads SGHAT; CDR2 reads FQNNGV. Here the CDR3 reads CASSLGGTRAETQYF.

The chain is built from TRBV18 and TRBJ1-1; TCRdb names TRBD1, which stays unverified in the absence of DNA. This CDR3 region has 15 residues. Germline CDR1 KGHSH, CDR2 LQKENI. This CDR3 is CASSYRPGQNTEAFF. Combining the CDR3 with reference TRBV18 and TRBJ1-1 gives the whole variable domain NAGVMQNPRHLVRRRGQEARLRCSPMKGHSHVYWYRQLPEEGLKFMVYLQKENIIDESGMPKERFSAEFPKEGPSILRIQQVVRGDSAAYFCASSYRPGQNTEAFFGQGTRLTVV.

The CDR3 here is CASRLAWDRASTNEKLFF. The chain recombines TRBV12-2 with TRBJ1-4; the D gene TCRdb calls, TRBD1, cannot be checked with no DNA. TRBV12-2 counts as a pseudogene. The CDR3 spans 18 residues.

V gene TRBV7-8 combines with J gene TRBJ2-3; TCRdb's D call, TRBD1, is unchecked because there is no DNA. The germline V gene has CDR1 SGHVS and CDR2 FQNEAQ. The CDR3 has 15 amino acids. CDR3 region: CASSLATGNTDTQYF.

This chain links TRBV7-9 with TRBJ1-6; TCRdb names TRBD1, which stays unverified in the absence of DNA. Germline V gene sequence: CDR1 SEHNR, CDR2 FQNEAQ (reference sequence). The CDR3 sequence is 14 residues long. The CDR3 region is CASSEQGARSPLHF. Drawing the rest from reference TRBV7-9 and TRBJ1-6, the complete variable domain is DTGVSQNPRHKITKRGQNVTFRCDPISEHNRLYWYRQTLGQGPEFLTYFQNEAQLEKSRLLSDRFSAERPKGSFSTLEIQRTEQGDSAMYLCASSEQGARSPLHFGNGTRLTVT.

This rearrangement joins TRBV6-5 to TRBJ1-1; TCRdb calls TRBD1, which cannot be checked without DNA. This CDR3 has 13 residues. The germline CDR1 and CDR2 sequences are MNHEY and SVGAGI. The CDR3 reads CASRDWDTREAFF.

V usage is TRBV7-2 and J usage is TRBJ2-5; the TCRdb D gene call, TRBD1, has no DNA to confirm it. Germline CDR1 reads SGHTA; CDR2 reads FQGNSA. This CDR3 spans 14 amino acids. CDR3 region: CASSQGQVGETQYF.

J is TRBJ2-3 and V is TRBV6-2 or TRBV6-3; TCRdb lists TRBD2, though no DNA is available to test this call. CDR1 and CDR2 (germline): MNHEY, SVGEGT. This CDR3 is 20 amino acids long. The CDR3 here is CASSYSAPGLASSSTDTQYF.

This chain links TRBV29-1 with TRBJ1-1; TCRdb outputs TRBD1, but without DNA this stays unchecked. Germline loops: CDR1 SQVTM, CDR2 ANQGSEA. The CDR3 sequence is 12 residues long. The CDR3 spells CSARQTNTEAFF.

The chain couples TRBV13 to TRBJ2-7; TCRdb gives TRBD1 as the D gene, but with no DNA this cannot be confirmed. The CDR3 consists of 17 residues. Germline CDR1 is PRHDT and CDR2 is FYEKMQ (reference sequence). The CDR3 is CASSTQTGTGPSYEQYF.

The chain couples TRBV7-2 to TRBJ1-6; TCRdb picks TRBD1, but there is no DNA to check that call. The CDR3 contains 15 residues. CDR1 is SGHTA, CDR2 FQGNSA, per germline. The CDR3 sequence: CASRGQGASNSPLHF.

This chain connects TRBV6-5 to TRBJ1-2; TCRdb indicates TRBD1, and absent DNA this call remains unverified. Germline assignment: CDR1 MNHEY and CDR2 SVGAGI. This CDR3 has 12 amino acids. The CDR3 region is CASSYSKGGYTF.

This chain connects TRBV1 to TRBJ1-5. TRBV1 is assigned pseudogene status. This CDR3 comprises 12 residues. Here the CDR3 reads CTSSQWGQPQHF.

The V call is TRBV20-1, the J call TRBJ1-4. Germline V lookup: CDR1 DFQATT, CDR2 SNEGSKA (reference sequence). The CDR3 spans 11 residues. CDR3 sequence reads: CSAPMGEKLFF.

The genes are TRBV30 and TRBJ1-5; the TRBD1 assignment by TCRdb is unverifiable without DNA. The germline V gene has CDR1 GTSNPN and CDR2 SVGIG (reference sequence). The CDR3 is made up of 14 amino acids. The CDR3 reads CAQSSQTASGPQHF.